This TCR beta chain is from a study of blood T cell repertoires in COVID-19. Background on the study: Sources were T cells, B-cell-depleted T cells, or PBMCs; the material itself was cDNA or gDNA.

This CDR3 region has 17 residues. V lost 3 bases to trimming and J lost 2 bases, with 19 bases between them. CDR1 and CDR2 (germline): SGHDN, FVKESK. In the authors' workflow: Reference gene primer amplification in the assay estimated nucleated cell counts. TCRdb keeps only in-frame clones here, not all; method: immunoSEQ multiplex PCR. V, J and clone size are taken as reported in that table, and D and trimming were inferred from the DNA itself. Of hundreds of thousands of clones listed, almost 90% are singletons. The V gene is TRBV14, the J gene TRBJ2-5; D is unclear. The receptor comes from a woman between 18 and 29 years old with acute COVID-19. The sequencing sample was made of PBMCs or T cells enriched from blood (not recorded which). CDR3 nucleotide sequence: TGTGCCAGCAGCCAGCGAGATATCATTGCGGAACAAGAGACCCAGTACTTC. Translating gives CASSQRDIIAEQETQYF.